This TCR beta chain was obtained from a study of shared clonotypes between healthy human individuals. Study at large: CD8 memory received one plate per donor, CD8 naive two, CD4 memory three and CD4 naive three. Study-wide results and limits: The four-donor shared clonotypes exceeded non-shared clonotypes in generation probability, with non-shared ones scoring lower.

Clones were sequenced by immunoSEQ multiplex PCR, and TCRdb holds only the in-frame ones, with some missing. Among about 230,000 clones listed, 65% to 70% were seen once. The V end was cut by 5 bases, the J end by 0 bases, with 17 bases between. This CDR3 has 17 residues. Looked up from germline, CDR1 is MGHDK and CDR2 is SYGVNS. This clone was recorded only once. The antigen remains undetermined. The receptor was isolated from a man aged 25 to 40 in good health. The sequenced material came from memory CD4+ T cells sorted from blood. Subset reported: CD45RA-negative fraction. The V gene is TRBV25-1, the J gene TRBJ1-5, with D perhaps TRBD1 (6 bases). The CDR3 DNA is TGTGCCAGCAGTCAGACCGGGGGGGCAAATAGCAATCAGCCCCAGCATTTT. Translating it yields CASSQTGGANSNQPQHF.